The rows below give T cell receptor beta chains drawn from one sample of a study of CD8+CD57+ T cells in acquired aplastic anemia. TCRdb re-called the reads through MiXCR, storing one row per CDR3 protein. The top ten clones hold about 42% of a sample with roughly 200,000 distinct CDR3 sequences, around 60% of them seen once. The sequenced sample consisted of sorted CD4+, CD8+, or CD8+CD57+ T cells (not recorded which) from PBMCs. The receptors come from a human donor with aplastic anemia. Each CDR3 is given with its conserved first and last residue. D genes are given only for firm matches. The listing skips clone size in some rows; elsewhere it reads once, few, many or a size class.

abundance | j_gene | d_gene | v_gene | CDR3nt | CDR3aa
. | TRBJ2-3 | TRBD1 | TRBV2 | TGTGCCAGCAGTACAACAGGGGACGGAGATACGCAGTATTTT | CASSTTGDGDTQYF
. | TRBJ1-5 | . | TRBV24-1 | TGTGCCACCAGTGATTTAGAAAGCAATCAGCCCCAGCATTTT | CATSDLESNQPQHF
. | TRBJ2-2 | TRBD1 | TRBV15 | TGTGCCACCAGCAGAGATAACAGGGGCACCGGGGAGCTGTTTTTT | CATSRDNRGTGELFF
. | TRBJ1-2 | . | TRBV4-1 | TGCGCCAGCAGCCAAGGACCCGATGGCTACACCTTC | CASSQGPDGYTF
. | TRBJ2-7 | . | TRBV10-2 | TGCGCCAGCAGTGAGTCGACAGGATGGGAGCAGTACTTC | CASSESTGWEQYF
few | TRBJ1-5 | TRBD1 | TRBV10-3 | TGTGCCATCAGCGTTGACAGGGGCAATCAGCCCCAGCATTTT | CAISVDRGNQPQHF
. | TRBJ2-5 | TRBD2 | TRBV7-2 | TGTGCCAGCAGCGTAGAAGCGGGGGGGCCTAAGTACTTC | CASSVEAGGPKYF
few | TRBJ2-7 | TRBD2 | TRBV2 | TGTGCCAGCAGTGGGACTAGCGGCTCCTACGAGCAGTACTTC | CASSGTSGSYEQYF
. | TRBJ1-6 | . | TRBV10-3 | TGTGCCATCATGGACGGAGACTATAATTCACCCCTCCACTTT | CAIMDGDYNSPLHF
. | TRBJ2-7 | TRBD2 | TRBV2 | TGTGCCAGCAGTGAGGGCGGGAGGTCCTACGAGCAGTACTTC | CASSEGGRSYEQYF
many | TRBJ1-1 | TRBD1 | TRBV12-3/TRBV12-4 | TGTGCCAGCAGTCGAGGCTCGGACAGGGAAGCTTTCTTT | CASSRGSDREAFF
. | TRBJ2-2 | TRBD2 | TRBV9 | TGTGCCAGCAGTCAAGAGGGCGGGGGGGCCAACACCGGGGAGCTGTTTTTT | CASSQEGGGANTGELFF
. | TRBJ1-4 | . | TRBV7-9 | TGTGCCAGCAGCTCTGGGGGCGAGGGAGAAAAACTGTTTTTT | CASSSGGEGEKLFF
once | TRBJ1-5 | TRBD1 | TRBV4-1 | TGCGCCAGCAGCCAAGTAGCCCGAGGCAGGGGGGGGCAGCCCCAGCATTTT | CASSQVARGRGGQPQHF
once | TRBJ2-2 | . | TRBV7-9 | TGTGCCAGCAGCTCAGGGGCGGGTGTCGGGGAGCTGTTTTTT | CASSSGAGVGELFF
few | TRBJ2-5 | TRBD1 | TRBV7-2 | TGTGCCAGCAGCTCGGACAGGGTAGGAGAAGAGACCCAGTACTTC | CASSSDRVGEETQYF